A single sample gave rise to the 20 T cell receptor beta chains below, sequenced in a study of blood T cell repertoires in COVID-19. Some clones are missing from TCRdb's copy, which holds only in-frame ones; the method was immunoSEQ multiplex PCR. The repertoire holds more than 150,000 clones, roughly 80% seen once, with roughly 5.1% in the top ten. Sequenced input: peripheral blood. These receptors all come from a woman in her thirties with acute or convalescent COVID-19.

In this sample, this clone turned up a few times. CDR3: CASSIDLDEQYF. The CDR3 DNA reads as TGTGCCAGCAGCATCGACTTGGACGAGCAGTACTTC. The chain carries TRBV5-4 and TRBJ2-7, with D unclear. Germline V gives CDR1 SGHNT, CDR2 YYREEE (reference sequence). The CDR3 is made up of 12 amino acids. The V and J ends lost 4 bases and 5 bases respectively, with 10 bases between them. The variable domain in full, with the rest retrieved from reference TRBV5-4 and TRBJ2-7, is ETGVTQSPTHLIKTRGQQVTLRCSSQSGHNTVSWYQQALGQGPQFIFQYYREEENGRGNFPPRFSGLQFPNYSSELNVNALELDDSALYLCASSIDLDEQYFGPGTRLTVT.

The chain combines TRBV7-9 with TRBJ1-4; 7 bases match TRBD1. Germline CDR1 and CDR2: SEHNR and FQNEAQ (reference sequence). The CDR3 has 15 amino acids. V was clipped by 5 bases and J by 4 bases; unmatched bases: 7. CDR3 sequence (DNA): TGTGCCAGCAGCGTAGAGGACAGGTTTAATGAAAAACTGTTTTTT. As protein: CASSVEDRFNEKLFF.

In its sample, this clone was seen once. This chain joins TRBV28 and TRBJ2-1; no reliable D call. This CDR3 region has 15 residues. V shed 5 bases and J shed 4 bases, with 15 bases lying between them. The V gene's germline CDR1 is MDHEN and CDR2 SYDVKM. Here the CDR3 DNA reads TGTGCCAGCAGTCAACCAACGGGTCCGTACAATGAGCAGTTCTTC. Protein: CASSQPTGPYNEQFF.

The rearrangement links TRBV28 to TRBJ2-3, with D possibly matching TRBD2 (6 bases). Germline V gives CDR1 MDHEN, CDR2 SYDVKM. CDR3 length: 15 amino acids. Trimming shortened V by 5 bases and J by 2 bases, and 14 bases separated the two germline ends. CDR3 DNA sequence: TGTGCCAGCAGTATCGGGGACTTCTACACAGATACGCAGTATTTT. Amino acids: CASSIGDFYTDTQYF.

This clone was counted a few times. The chain combines TRBV7-2 with TRBJ1-1; TRBD1 matches at 8 bases. CDR3 length: 14 residues. The V gene's germline CDR1 is SGHTA and CDR2 FQGNSA. V shed 3 bases, J shed 0 bases, and the junction held 0 bases outside the gene matches. Written as DNA, the CDR3 is TGTGCCAGCAGCTTGGGACAGGTGAACACTGAAGCTTTCTTT. It encodes CASSLGQVNTEAFF.

This chain uses TRBV4-1 with TRBJ1-2; the D is unclear. Between the trimmed V and J ends, which lost 2 bases and 4 bases, there was a span of 11 bases. The CDR3 is made up of 14 amino acids. Germline CDR1 MGHRA, CDR2 YSYEKL. CDR3 residues: CASSQFRETYGYTF. The CDR3 DNA is TGCGCCAGCAGCCAATTCCGGGAAACCTATGGCTACACCTTC.

This chain connects TRBV27 to TRBJ1-5; 7 bases agree with TRBD1. This CDR3 is 14 amino acids long. The germline V gene encodes CDR1 MNHEY and CDR2 SMNVEV (reference sequence). With V trimmed by 5 bases and J by 2 bases, 3 bases remained unmatched. CDR3 coding DNA: TGTGCCAGCAGTCCCGGGACAGGCAATCAGCCCCAGCATTTT. Residues: CASSPGTGNQPQHF.

The V gene is TRBV19, the J gene TRBJ1-5, with D tentatively TRBD1 (5 bases). With 5 bases removed from V and 0 bases from J, the gap between germline ends came to 17 bases. Germline V CDR1 and CDR2: LNHDA, SQIVND (reference sequence). The CDR3 totals 17 residues. This CDR3 reads CASSSRSGTYSNQPQHF. The CDR3 DNA reads as TGTGCCAGTAGTTCGCGCTCCGGGACTTATAGCAATCAGCCCCAGCATTTT.

This clone was seen just once. The chain couples TRBV10-2 to TRBJ2-7; TRBD1 agrees at 9 bases. V shed 11 bases, J shed 4 bases, and the junction held 9 bases outside the gene matches. CDR1 is WSHSY and CDR2 is SAAADI in the germline V gene. This CDR3 has 13 amino acids. The CDR3 coding sequence is TGCGCCGCAGGAAACAGGGGGCGTTACGAGCAGTACTTC. This codes for CAAGNRGRYEQYF.

Here the CDR3 DNA reads TGTGCCAGCAGTGTAGGGAGGAAAGATTCACCCCTCCACTTT. Translation gives CASSVGRKDSPLHF. The chain joins TRBV25-1 to TRBJ1-6; no clear D. The V gene lost 4 bases and the J gene lost 8 bases, with 12 bases spanning the gap. The CDR3 sequence is 14 residues long. Per the germline V gene, CDR1 is MGHDK and CDR2 is SYGVNS. Drawing the rest from reference TRBV25-1 and TRBJ1-6, the complete variable domain is EADIYQTPRYLVIGTGKKITLECSQTMGHDKMYWYQQDPGMELHLIHYSYGVNSTEKGDLSSESTVSRIRTEHFPLTLESARPSHTSQYLCASSVGRKDSPLHFGNGTRLTVT.

This clone occurred once. This specimen includes other DNA sequences encoding the same CDR3. The genes are TRBV28 and TRBJ1-1, with 8 bases matching TRBD1. The CDR3 extends over 13 amino acids. CDR1 and CDR2 (germline): MDHEN, SYDVKM. The V gene end was trimmed by 6 bases and the J gene end by 4 bases; junction bases not matched to a gene: 4. CDR3 coding DNA: TGTGCCAGCAGCCTACAGGGGGGCACTGAAGCTTTCTTT. It specifies CASSLQGGTEAFF.

The chain carries TRBV5-1 and TRBJ2-5; the match to TRBD1 covers 7 bases. Per the germline V gene, CDR1 is SGHRS and CDR2 is YFSETQ. The CDR3 contains 14 residues. V lost 4 bases to trimming and J lost 1 base; unmatched junction nucleotides: 4. This CDR3 reads CASSGGQAQETQYF. CDR3 bases: TGCGCCAGCAGCGGCGGACAGGCCCAAGAGACCCAGTACTTC.

CDR3 nucleotides: TGCGCCAGCAGCTTAGGGACTAGCGGATCCACAGATACGCAGTATTTT. As protein: CASSLGTSGSTDTQYF. The chain uses TRBV5-1 and TRBJ2-3, with 11 nucleotides matching TRBD2. CDR1 and CDR2 from the germline V gene are SGHRS and YFSETQ. With 2 bases clipped from V and 2 bases from J, the junction kept 4 bases outside the gene matches. The CDR3 consists of 16 residues.

V is TRBV7-8 and J is TRBJ2-5, with TRBD2 identical over 7 bases. Trimming took 2 bases from V and 4 from J; bases not matched to a gene: 16. Looked up from germline, CDR1 is SGHVS and CDR2 is FQNEAQ. CDR3 length: 18 residues. In nucleotides, the CDR3 is TGTGCCAGCAGCTTATTAATCCGGACTGACGGGGAGGGAGAGACCCAGTACTTC. The encoded protein is CASSLLIRTDGEGETQYF.

V usage is TRBV12-3 or TRBV12-4 and J usage is TRBJ2-1; 7 nucleotides align to TRBD2. V dropped 6 bases and J dropped 12; count of bases not matched to a gene: 5. CDR3 length equals 11 residues. CDR3 protein: CASSLGGGQFF. Here the CDR3 DNA reads TGTGCCAGCAGCCTTGGGGGGGGGCAGTTCTTC.

The chain employs TRBV27 and TRBJ1-4; D is undetermined. Trimming cost V 5 bases and J 8 bases, with 18 bases left between them. This CDR3 comprises 15 residues. Germline lookup yields CDR1 MNHEY and CDR2 SMNVEV (reference sequence). CDR3 residues: CASSLFTGSREKLFF. CDR3 bases: TGTGCCAGCAGTCTATTTACGGGGAGCCGAGAAAAACTGTTTTTT.

This chain uses TRBV7-4 with TRBJ1-3; D is uncertain. The CDR3 runs 15 residues. From germline, CDR1 is SGHVT and CDR2 SQSDAQ. V was shortened by 5 bases and J by 0 bases, with 11 bases between the two germline ends. The CDR3 DNA follows: TGTGCCAGCAGCCGAAGGCGGATCTCTGGAAACACCATATATTTT. It codes for CASSRRRISGNTIYF.

CDR3 DNA: TGTGCCAGCAGCCAAGTATTAGCGGGGTACGCAGATACGCAGTATTTT. This gives the protein CASSQVLAGYADTQYF. The chain joins TRBV3-1 (or the pseudogene TRBV3-2) to TRBJ2-3, with 8 positions matching TRBD2. There are 16 residues in the CDR3. The trim removed 1 base at V and 4 bases at J, leaving 7 bases unmatched. The germline gives CDR1 LGHDT, CDR2 YNNKEL (reference sequence).

This clone was seen only once. This chain links TRBV19 with TRBJ2-7; 8 nucleotides match TRBD2. CDR3 size: 14 residues. The germline V gene has CDR1 LNHDA and CDR2 SQIVND (reference sequence). V lost 6 bases, J lost 6 bases, and 10 bases stayed unmatched. The CDR3 DNA is TGTGCCAGTAGCCCCGCGGTAGCGGGACGCGAGCAGTACTTC. Amino acid sequence: CASSPAVAGREQYF. The full variable domain, rest sourced from reference TRBV19 and TRBJ2-7, is DGGITQSPKYLFRKEGQNVTLSCEQNLNHDAMYWYRQDPGQGLRLIYYSQIVNDFQKGDIAEGYSVSREKKESFPLTVTSAQKNPTAFYLCASSPAVAGREQYFGPGTRLTVT.

This sequence joins TRBV3-1 (or the pseudogene TRBV3-2) and TRBJ1-2; tentative D call: TRBD1 (6 bases). The CDR3 is 15 residues long. Germline V gene sequence: CDR1 LGHDT, CDR2 YNNKEL (reference sequence). The V and J ends lost 1 base and 3 bases respectively, with 12 bases between them. CDR3 amino acids: CASSQGDTGHYGYTF. CDR3 coding DNA: TGTGCCAGCAGCCAAGGCGACACAGGGCACTATGGCTACACCTTC.